These 21 T cell receptor beta chains were sequenced from one sample in a study of shared clonotypes between healthy human individuals. Clones were read by immunoSEQ multiplex PCR, and TCRdb kept only the in-frame ones, dropping some. The table lists 500,000 to 700,000 clones, 90% to 95% of them singletons. Cells designated naive CD8 were CD45RO-negative and were positively selected for CCR7, with terminally differentiated effector memory CD45RA+ cells excluded. The specimen sequenced was naive CD8+ T cells sorted from blood. Receptors were obtained from a young woman in good health.

This clone has just a few counts. Distinct nucleotide sequences in the sample also encode this CDR3. CDR3 loop: CASSLRAPNTEAFF. CDR3 bases: TGTGCCAGCAGTTTGAGGGCCCCCAACACTGAAGCTTTCTTT. The rearrangement uses TRBV28 and TRBJ1-1; D unclear. The germline V and J ends were trimmed by 3 bases and 2 bases, with 10 bases remaining between them. This CDR3 spans 14 amino acids. Germline CDR1 is MDHEN and CDR2 is SYDVKM.

The chain couples TRBV5-4 to TRBJ2-7; 7 bases are shared with TRBD2. J was trimmed by 6 bases and V by 3 bases; bases with no gene match: 12. CDR1 is SGHNT and CDR2 is YYREEE in the germline V gene (reference sequence). CDR3 length: 15 residues. The CDR3 bases are TGTGCCAGCAGCTGGAGCGGGGAGGGCCCCCCCGAGCAGTACTTC. Its protein is CASSWSGEGPPEQYF.

The table lists this clone with a few counts. The chain carries TRBV11-2 and TRBJ2-7; no definite D call. The ends were cut back, 5 bases at V and 7 bases at J, with 18 bases in the middle. The V gene's germline CDR1 is SGHAT and CDR2 FQNNGV. CDR3 length equals 14 residues. Here the CDR3 DNA reads TGTGCCAGCAGCCAAGGGAAGACACGATGGGAGCAGTACTTC. This sequence encodes CASSQGKTRWEQYF.

The gene calls are TRBV2 and TRBJ2-7, with 8 bases lining up with TRBD1. Unmatched junction bases numbered 2, after V lost 1 base and J lost 3 bases. This CDR3 comprises 14 residues. Per the germline V gene, CDR1 is SNHLY and CDR2 is FYNNEI. For the CDR3, the DNA is TGTGCCAGCAGTGAAGGGACAGGGATCTACGAGCAGTACTTC. This codes for CASSEGTGIYEQYF. Looking up the rest from reference TRBV2 and TRBJ2-7 gives the full variable domain: EPEVTQTPSHQVTQMGQEVILRCVPISNHLYFYWYRQILGQKVEFLVSFYNNEISEKSEIFDDQFSVERPDGSNFTLKIRSTKLEDSAMYFCASSEGTGIYEQYFGPGTRLTVT.

The V gene is TRBV5-6, the J gene TRBJ2-3; a possible D gene is TRBD2 (6 bases). The germline V gene has CDR1 SGHDT and CDR2 YYEEEE. Trimming took 3 bases from V and 6 from J, leaving 14 bases between them. The CDR3 has 14 amino acids. The CDR3 DNA reads TGTGCCAGCAGCTGGGGACTGCCGGGGGATACGCAGTATTTT. This codes for CASSWGLPGDTQYF.

The chain has TRBV25-1 and TRBJ2-7, with TRBD1 matching 7 bases. CDR3 length: 15 amino acids. Germline loops: CDR1 MGHDK, CDR2 SYGVNS. J lost 0 bases, V lost 6 bases, and 8 bases had no gene match. The CDR3 sequence: CASSNPRDSSYEQYF. In nucleotides, the CDR3 is TGTGCCAGCAGCAACCCTCGGGACAGCTCCTACGAGCAGTACTTC.

The chain uses TRBV28 and TRBJ2-5; TRBD2 might be the D (6 bases). The CDR3 contains 15 residues. The V gene lost 6 bases and the J gene lost 3 bases, with 17 bases spanning the gap. The germline CDR1 and CDR2 sequences are MDHEN and SYDVKM. The CDR3 DNA reads as TGTGCCAGCAGCCCCCCAGCTAGCGAGAAAGAGACCCAGTACTTC. It codes for CASSPPASEKETQYF.

This rearrangement joins TRBV29-1 to TRBJ1-2, with D uncertain. The CDR3 runs 13 residues. Germline CDR1 and CDR2: SQVTM and ANQGSEA. Deletions cut 2 bases from V and 6 bases from J, with 13 bases between. CDR3 amino acids: CSVELGLGDGYTF. In DNA form, the CDR3 reads TGCAGCGTTGAACTGGGGTTGGGAGATGGCTACACCTTC.

The rearrangement joins TRBV28 to TRBJ2-7; 12 bases line up with TRBD2. Germline CDR1 MDHEN, CDR2 SYDVKM. Trimming took 4 bases from V and 6 from J; bases not matched to a gene: 19. This CDR3 spans 19 amino acids. The CDR3 sequence is CASSYLSLPLAGGLGEQYF. As DNA, the CDR3 is TGTGCCAGCAGTTATTTATCCCTCCCCCTAGCGGGAGGGCTAGGCGAGCAGTACTTC.

The V call is TRBV7-9, the J call TRBJ1-2; 7 nucleotides match TRBD1. The CDR3 runs 15 residues. V trimming: 1 base; J trimming: 7 bases; junction bases outside the gene matches: 9. Per the germline V gene, CDR1 is SEHNR and CDR2 is FQNEAQ (reference sequence). CDR3 in amino acids: CASSLGRQGSFGYTF. CDR3 bases: TGTGCCAGCAGCTTAGGGCGACAGGGATCCTTTGGCTACACCTTC.

This chain links TRBV19 with TRBJ2-7; unclear D gene. The CDR3 is 13 amino acids. CDR1 and CDR2 from the germline V gene are LNHDA and SQIVND (reference sequence). V lost 0 bases to trimming and J lost 6 bases, with 9 bases between them. CDR3 nucleotide sequence: TGTGCCAGTAGTATAGACAGTGGAGTCGAGCAGTACTTC. Translated, it gives CASSIDSGVEQYF. The full variable domain, in which reference TRBV19 and TRBJ2-7 provide the parts outside the CDR3, is DGGITQSPKYLFRKEGQNVTLSCEQNLNHDAMYWYRQDPGQGLRLIYYSQIVNDFQKGDIAEGYSVSREKKESFPLTVTSAQKNPTAFYLCASSIDSGVEQYFGPGTRLTVT.

This clone came up a few times. The V call is TRBV7-9, the J call TRBJ2-1, with 14 positions matching TRBD2. After removal of 3 bases from V and 10 bases from J, the junction contained 5 bases not matched to a gene. This CDR3 contains 15 residues. Per germline, CDR1 SEHNR and CDR2 FQNEAQ (reference sequence). Written as DNA, the CDR3 is TGTGCCAGCAGCTTGGGACTAGCGGGAGTCGAAGAGCAGTTCTTC. It specifies CASSLGLAGVEEQFF.

The chain recombines TRBV7-9 with TRBJ2-2, with a possible D match to TRBD1 (7 bases). Trimming removed 5 bases from V and 10 bases from J, with 14 bases in between. This CDR3 contains 13 residues. Germline V gene lookup returns CDR1 SEHNR and CDR2 FQNEAQ (reference sequence). DNA for the CDR3: TGTGCCAGCAGCCCAGGGGGGCCTCTGGAGCTGTTTTTT. This sequence encodes CASSPGGPLELFF.

The genes are TRBV19 and TRBJ2-7; D may be TRBD1 or TRBD2 (5 bases each). Germline V gene sequence: CDR1 LNHDA, CDR2 SQIVND (reference sequence). CDR3 size: 13 residues. Trimming removed 7 bases at V and 5 bases at J, with 15 bases between. The CDR3 nucleotides are TGTGCCAGTACTGGACATACACTAGACGAGCAGTACTTC. This gives the protein CASTGHTLDEQYF.

V and J are TRBV29-1 and TRBJ2-1, with TRBD2 matching over 12 bases. Germline CDR1 is SQVTM and CDR2 is ANQGSEA. This CDR3 comprises 14 residues. With V trimmed by 4 bases and J by 9 bases, 7 bases remained unmatched. The CDR3 DNA reads as TGCAGCGTTGTGGGACCTAGCGGGGGGGGTGAGCAGTTCTTC. This encodes CSVVGPSGGGEQFF.

This chain connects TRBV27 to TRBJ2-5; no reliable D call. Between the trimmed V and J ends, which lost 5 bases and 0 bases, there was a span of 13 bases. The CDR3 sequence is 15 residues long. Germline V gives CDR1 MNHEY, CDR2 SMNVEV (reference sequence). The DNA for the CDR3 is TGTGCCAGCAGTGCCACCGCCAGATACCAAGAGACCCAGTACTTC. Its protein is CASSATARYQETQYF.

J is TRBJ2-7 and V is TRBV18, with D uncertain. V lost 4 bases to trimming and J lost 7 bases, with 8 bases between them. In germline, CDR1 is KGHSH, CDR2 LQKENI. This CDR3 region has 11 residues. This CDR3 is CASSLGKEQYF. CDR3 coding DNA: TGTGCCAGCTCACTTGGGAAGGAGCAGTACTTC.

This clone showed up just a few times. The DNA is left out, because the CDR3 cannot be placed on it with certainty; the CDR3 is given as TCRdb lists it. This rearrangement joins TRBV30 to TRBJ2-7. Counting both end residues, the CDR3 totals 12 amino acids. Germline V gene data show CDR1 as GTSNPN and CDR2 as SVGIG (reference sequence). This CDR3 is CAWSVGAGSPYF.

The chain couples TRBV6-5 to TRBJ1-2; TRBD1 matches at 10 bases. CDR1 and CDR2 from the germline V gene are MNHEY and SVGAGI. The CDR3 spans 15 residues. V shed 4 bases and J 4 bases; nucleotides not matched to a gene: 6. CDR3 sequence reads: CASSLGQGSSYGYTF. The CDR3 nucleotides read TGTGCCAGCAGTTTGGGACAGGGGTCTTCCTATGGCTACACCTTC.

The chain recombines TRBV6-1 with TRBJ2-7, with D tentatively TRBD1 (6 bases). Germline CDR1 reads MNHNS; CDR2 reads SASEGT. V gave up 3 bases and J gave up 4 bases, with 13 bases separating them. This CDR3 is 14 amino acids long. As DNA, the CDR3 is TGTGCCAGCAGTGATACGAATAGGGGGTACGAGCAGTACTTC. Its protein is CASSDTNRGYEQYF.

The V gene is TRBV27, the J gene TRBJ2-1; the D gene is possibly TRBD1 (7 bases). The CDR3 runs 15 residues. CDR1 MNHEY and CDR2 SMNVEV come from the germline V gene (reference sequence). Trimming cost V 4 bases and J 7 bases, with 17 bases left between them. The CDR3 region has the DNA TGTGCCAGCAGTTCCACACAGACAGGGAGGAATGAGCAGTTCTTC. Encoded protein: CASSSTQTGRNEQFF.